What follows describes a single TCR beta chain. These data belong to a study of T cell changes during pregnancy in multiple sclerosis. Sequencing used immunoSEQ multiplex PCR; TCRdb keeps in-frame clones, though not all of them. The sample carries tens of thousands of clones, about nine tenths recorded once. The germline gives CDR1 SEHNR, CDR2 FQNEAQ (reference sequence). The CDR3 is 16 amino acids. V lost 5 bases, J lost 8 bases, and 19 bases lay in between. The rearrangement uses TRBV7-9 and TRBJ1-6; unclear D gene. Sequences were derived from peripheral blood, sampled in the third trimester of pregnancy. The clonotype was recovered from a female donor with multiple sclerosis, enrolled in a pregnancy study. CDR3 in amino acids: CASSPQGHGLDSPLHF. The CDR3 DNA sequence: TGTGCCAGCAGCCCTCAAGGTCACGGGTTAGATTCACCCCTCCACTTT.